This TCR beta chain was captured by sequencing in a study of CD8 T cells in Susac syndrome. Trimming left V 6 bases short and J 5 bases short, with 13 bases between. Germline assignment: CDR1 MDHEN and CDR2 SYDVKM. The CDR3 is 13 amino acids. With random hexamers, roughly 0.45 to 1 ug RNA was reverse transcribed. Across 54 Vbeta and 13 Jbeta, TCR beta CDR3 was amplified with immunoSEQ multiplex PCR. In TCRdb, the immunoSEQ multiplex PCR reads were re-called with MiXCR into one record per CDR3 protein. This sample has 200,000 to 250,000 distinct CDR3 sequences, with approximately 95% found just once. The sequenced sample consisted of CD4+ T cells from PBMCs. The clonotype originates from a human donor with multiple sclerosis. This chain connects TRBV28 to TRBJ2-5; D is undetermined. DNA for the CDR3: TGTGCCAGCAGCAACCTCATATCCGAGACCCAGTACTTC. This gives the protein CASSNLISETQYF. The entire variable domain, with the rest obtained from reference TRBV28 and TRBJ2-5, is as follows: DVKVTQSSRYLVKRTGEKVFLECVQDMDHENMFWYRQDPGLGLRLIYFSYDVKMKEKGDIPEGYSVSREKKERFSLILESASTNQTSMYLCASSNLISETQYFGPGTRLLVL.